This TCR beta chain was captured by sequencing in a study of glioma-infiltrating T cells after dendritic cell vaccination. Study as a whole: Between about 2002 and 2012, patients got autologous tumor lysate-pulsed dendritic cell vaccines.

Time point given: after dendritic cell vaccination, including at tumor progression/relapse. The protocol was immunoSEQ multiplex PCR, while the TCRdb copy is restricted to in-frame clones and leaves out a portion. The sample gives more than 95,000 clones, approximately 80% of which show up once; about 5.5% is in the top ten. Germline V gene data show CDR1 as MNHEY and CDR2 as SVGAGI. The CDR3 sequence is 15 residues long. V trimming: 1 base; J trimming: 2 bases; junction bases outside the gene matches: 4. The V gene is TRBV6-5, the J gene TRBJ2-5; 7 bases map to TRBD1. Sequences were derived from blood, sampled after dendritic cell vaccination. The sequence derives from a human donor with glioblastoma. CDR3 DNA: TGTGCCAGCAGTTACTGGACAGGACTGCAAGAGACCCAGTACTTC. Translated: CASSYWTGLQETQYF.